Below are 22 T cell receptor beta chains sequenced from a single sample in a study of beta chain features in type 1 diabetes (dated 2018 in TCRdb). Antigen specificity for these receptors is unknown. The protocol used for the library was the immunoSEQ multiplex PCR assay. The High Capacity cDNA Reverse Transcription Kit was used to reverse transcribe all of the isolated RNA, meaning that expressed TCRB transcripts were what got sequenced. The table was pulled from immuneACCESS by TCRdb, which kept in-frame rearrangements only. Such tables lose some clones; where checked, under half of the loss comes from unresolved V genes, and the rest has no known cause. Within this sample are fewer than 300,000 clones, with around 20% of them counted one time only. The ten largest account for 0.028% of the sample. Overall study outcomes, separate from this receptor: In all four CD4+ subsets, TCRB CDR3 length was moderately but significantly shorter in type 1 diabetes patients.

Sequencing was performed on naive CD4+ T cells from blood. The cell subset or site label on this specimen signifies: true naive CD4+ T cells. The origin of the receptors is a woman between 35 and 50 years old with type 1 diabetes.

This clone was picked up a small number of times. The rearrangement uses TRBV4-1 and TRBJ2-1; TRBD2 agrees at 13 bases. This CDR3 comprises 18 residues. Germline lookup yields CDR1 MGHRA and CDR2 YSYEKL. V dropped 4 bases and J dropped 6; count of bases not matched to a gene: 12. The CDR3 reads CASSRSLGTSGTLNEQFF. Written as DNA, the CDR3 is TGCGCCAGCAGCCGTAGCCTCGGGACTAGCGGGACTCTCAATGAGCAGTTCTTC.

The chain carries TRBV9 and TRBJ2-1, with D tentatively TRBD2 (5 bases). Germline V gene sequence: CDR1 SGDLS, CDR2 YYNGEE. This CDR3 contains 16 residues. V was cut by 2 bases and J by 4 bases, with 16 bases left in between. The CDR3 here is CASSVSGGRLYNEQFF. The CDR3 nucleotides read TGTGCCAGCAGCGTTTCAGGAGGCCGGTTGTACAATGAGCAGTTCTTC.

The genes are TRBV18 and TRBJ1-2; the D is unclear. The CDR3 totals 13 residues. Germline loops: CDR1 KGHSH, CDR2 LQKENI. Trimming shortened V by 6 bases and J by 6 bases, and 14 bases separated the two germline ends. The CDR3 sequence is CASSPDEEDGYTF. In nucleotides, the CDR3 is TGTGCCAGCTCCCCAGACGAGGAGGATGGCTACACCTTC.

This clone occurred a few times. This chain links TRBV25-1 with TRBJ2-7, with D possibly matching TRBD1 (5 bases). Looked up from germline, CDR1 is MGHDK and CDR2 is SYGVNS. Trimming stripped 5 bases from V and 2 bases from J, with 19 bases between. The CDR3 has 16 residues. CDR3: CASSPSKPGFAYEQYF. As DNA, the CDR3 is TGTGCCAGCAGTCCCTCCAAGCCAGGGTTTGCCTACGAGCAGTACTTC.

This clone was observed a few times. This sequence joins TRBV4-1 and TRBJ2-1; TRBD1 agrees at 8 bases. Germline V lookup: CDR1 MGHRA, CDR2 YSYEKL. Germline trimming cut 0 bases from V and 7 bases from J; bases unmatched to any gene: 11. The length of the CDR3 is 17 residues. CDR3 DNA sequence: TGCGCCAGCAGCCAAGATCCGACAGGGGCAATTTGGAATGAGCAGTTCTTC. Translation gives CASSQDPTGAIWNEQFF.

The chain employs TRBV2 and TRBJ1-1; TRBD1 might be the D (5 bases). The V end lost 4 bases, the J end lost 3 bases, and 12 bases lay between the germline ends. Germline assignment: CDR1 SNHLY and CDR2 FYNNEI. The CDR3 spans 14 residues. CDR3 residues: CASSGAAGHTEAFF. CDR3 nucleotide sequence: TGTGCCAGCAGTGGGGCCGCAGGGCACACTGAAGCTTTCTTT.

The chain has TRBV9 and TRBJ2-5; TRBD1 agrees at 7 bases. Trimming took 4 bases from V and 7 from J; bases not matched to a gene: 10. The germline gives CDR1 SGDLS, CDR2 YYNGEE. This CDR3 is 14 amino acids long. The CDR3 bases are TGTGCCAGCAGCTCCCGACAGGGTCCAGGGACCCAGTACTTC. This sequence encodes CASSSRQGPGTQYF.

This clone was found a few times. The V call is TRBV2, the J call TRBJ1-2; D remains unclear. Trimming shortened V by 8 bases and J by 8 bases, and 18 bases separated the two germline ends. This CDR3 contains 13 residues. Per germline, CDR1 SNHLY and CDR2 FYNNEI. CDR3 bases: TGTGCCAGCCTTACCGAAGGCTCGAGGGGCTACACCTTC. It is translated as CASLTEGSRGYTF.

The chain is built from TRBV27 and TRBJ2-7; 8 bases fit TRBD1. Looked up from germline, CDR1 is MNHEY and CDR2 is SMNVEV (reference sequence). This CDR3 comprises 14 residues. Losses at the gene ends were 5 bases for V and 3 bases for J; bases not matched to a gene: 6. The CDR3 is CASSRGDRNYEQYF. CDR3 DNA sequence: TGTGCCAGCAGTAGAGGGGACAGGAACTACGAGCAGTACTTC.

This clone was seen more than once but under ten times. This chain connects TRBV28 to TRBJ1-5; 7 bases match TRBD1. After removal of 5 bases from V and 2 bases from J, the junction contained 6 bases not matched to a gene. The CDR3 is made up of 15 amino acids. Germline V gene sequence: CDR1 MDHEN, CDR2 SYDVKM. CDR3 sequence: CASSPTGVGNQPQHF. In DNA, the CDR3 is TGTGCCAGCAGTCCAACAGGGGTTGGCAATCAGCCCCAGCATTTT.

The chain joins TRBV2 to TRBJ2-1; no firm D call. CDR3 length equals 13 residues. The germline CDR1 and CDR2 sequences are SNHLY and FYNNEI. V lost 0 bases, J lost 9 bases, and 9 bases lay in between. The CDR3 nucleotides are TGTGCCAGCAGTGAAGCGCAAGTGAGTGAGCAGTTCTTC. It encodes CASSEAQVSEQFF.

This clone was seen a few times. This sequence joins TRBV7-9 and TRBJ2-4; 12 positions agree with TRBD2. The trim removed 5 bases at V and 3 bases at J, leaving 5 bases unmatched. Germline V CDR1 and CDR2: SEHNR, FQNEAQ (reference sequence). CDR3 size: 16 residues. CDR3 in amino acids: CASSPPLAGGKNIQYF. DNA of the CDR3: TGTGCCAGCAGCCCACCACTAGCGGGGGGCAAAAACATTCAGTACTTC.

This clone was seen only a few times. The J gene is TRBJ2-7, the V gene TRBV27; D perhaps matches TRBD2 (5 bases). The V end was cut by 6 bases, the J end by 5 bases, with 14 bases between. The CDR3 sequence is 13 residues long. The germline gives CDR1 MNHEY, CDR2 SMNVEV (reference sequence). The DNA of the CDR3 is TGTGCCAGCAGCCGTAGCGATAGAAACGAGCAGTACTTC. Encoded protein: CASSRSDRNEQYF.

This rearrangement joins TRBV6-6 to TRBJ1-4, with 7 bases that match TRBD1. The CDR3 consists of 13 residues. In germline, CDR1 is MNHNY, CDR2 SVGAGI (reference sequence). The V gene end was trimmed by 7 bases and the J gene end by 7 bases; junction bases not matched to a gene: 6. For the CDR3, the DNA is TGTGCCAGCACGACAGGGATAGTTGAAAAACTGTTTTTT. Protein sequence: CASTTGIVEKLFF.

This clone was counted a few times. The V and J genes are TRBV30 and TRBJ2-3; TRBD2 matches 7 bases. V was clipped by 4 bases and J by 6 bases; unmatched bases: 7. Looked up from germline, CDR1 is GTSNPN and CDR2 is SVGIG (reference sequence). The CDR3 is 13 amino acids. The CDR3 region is CAWMRVGGDTQYF. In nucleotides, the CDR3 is TGTGCCTGGATGCGAGTGGGGGGGGATACGCAGTATTTT.

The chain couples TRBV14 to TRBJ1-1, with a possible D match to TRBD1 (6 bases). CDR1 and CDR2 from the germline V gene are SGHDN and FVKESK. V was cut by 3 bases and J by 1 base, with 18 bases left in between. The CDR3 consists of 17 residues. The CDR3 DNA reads TGTGCCAGCAGCCACCTTTCAGGGACACATGCGAACACTGAAGCTTTCTTT. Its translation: CASSHLSGTHANTEAFF.

CDR3 amino acids: CASSPRGQSTYNEQFF. In nucleotides, the CDR3 is TGTGCCAGCAGCCCCAGGGGACAGAGCACCTACAATGAGCAGTTCTTC. The V gene is TRBV9, the J gene TRBJ2-1, with 7 positions matching TRBD1. Germline-derived CDR1 and CDR2 are SGDLS and YYNGEE. V lost 4 bases and J lost 2; bases outside the gene matches: 9. The CDR3 runs 16 residues.

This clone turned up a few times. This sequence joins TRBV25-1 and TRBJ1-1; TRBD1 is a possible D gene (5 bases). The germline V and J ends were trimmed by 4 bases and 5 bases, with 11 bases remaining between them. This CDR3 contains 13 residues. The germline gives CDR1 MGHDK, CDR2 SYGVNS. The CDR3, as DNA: TGTGCCAGCAGTGGGGGGGGGTTGACTGAAGCTTTCTTT. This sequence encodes CASSGGGLTEAFF.

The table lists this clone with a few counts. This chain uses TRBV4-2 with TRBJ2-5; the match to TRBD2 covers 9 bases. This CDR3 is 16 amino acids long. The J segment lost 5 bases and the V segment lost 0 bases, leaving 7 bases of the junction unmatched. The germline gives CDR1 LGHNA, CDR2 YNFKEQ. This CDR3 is CASSQEGGRARETQYF. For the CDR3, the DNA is TGTGCCAGCAGCCAAGAAGGCGGGAGGGCCCGGGAGACCCAGTACTTC.

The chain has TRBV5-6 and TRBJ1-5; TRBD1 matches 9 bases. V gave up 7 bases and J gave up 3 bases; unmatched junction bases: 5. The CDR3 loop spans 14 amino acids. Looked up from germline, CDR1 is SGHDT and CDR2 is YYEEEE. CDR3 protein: CASSGTGINQPQHF. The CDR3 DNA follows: TGTGCCAGCTCCGGGACAGGGATCAATCAGCCCCAGCATTTT.

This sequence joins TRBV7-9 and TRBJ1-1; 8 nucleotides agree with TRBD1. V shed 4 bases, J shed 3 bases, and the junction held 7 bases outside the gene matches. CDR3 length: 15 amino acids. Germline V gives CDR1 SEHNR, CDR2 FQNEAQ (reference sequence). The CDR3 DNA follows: TGTGCCAGCAGCTCTCCCCCAGGGGGCTACACTGAAGCTTTCTTT. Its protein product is CASSSPPGGYTEAFF. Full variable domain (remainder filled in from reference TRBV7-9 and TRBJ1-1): DTGVSQNPRHKITKRGQNVTFRCDPISEHNRLYWYRQTLGQGPEFLTYFQNEAQLEKSRLLSDRFSAERPKGSFSTLEIQRTEQGDSAMYLCASSSPPGGYTEAFFGQGTRLTVV.

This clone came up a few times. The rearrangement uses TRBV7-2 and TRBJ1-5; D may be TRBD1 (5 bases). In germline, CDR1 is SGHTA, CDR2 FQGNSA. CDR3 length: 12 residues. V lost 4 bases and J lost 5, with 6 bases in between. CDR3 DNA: TGTGCCAGCAGCTGGGGGGATCAGCCCCAGCATTTT. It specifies CASSWGDQPQHF.